Following are 18 T cell receptor beta chains from one sample sequenced in a study of blood T cells in healthy people across ages. Then a second PCR, running about 6 to 12 cycles, was carried out with a sample-barcoded 5' primer and a J-beta primer mix. TCRdb itself ran the 5' RACE reads through MiXCR, one entry per CDR3 protein. The top ten clones hold 4% of a sample with roughly 1.5 million distinct CDR3 sequences, roughly 43% of them seen once. Sample: blood. The source is a woman between 18 and 29 years old in good health.

This clonotype came up a few times. Sequence at one end of the junction differs from germline and may be a read error. V and J are TRBV7-9 and TRBJ2-5; 9 bases are a match to TRBD1. This CDR3 has 14 amino acids. The germline V gene has CDR1 SEHNR and CDR2 FQNEAQ (reference sequence). The CDR3 coding sequence is TGTGCCAGCAGCCGACAGGGGGGGGAAGAGACCAAGTACTTC. Encoded protein: CASSRQGGEETKYF.

The chain carries TRBV12-3 or TRBV12-4 and TRBJ1-1, with D unclear. V shed 6 bases and J shed 8 bases, with 10 bases lying between them. The CDR3 covers 11 residues. The CDR3 DNA is TGTGCCAGCAGACAGAGAATGGAAGCTTTCTTT. Encoded protein: CASRQRMEAFF.

This clonotype was recorded a few times. CDR3 loop: CSARKAGRKNIQYF. As DNA, the CDR3 is TGCAGTGCTAGAAAGGCGGGCAGAAAAAACATTCAGTACTTC. V is TRBV20-1 and J is TRBJ2-4; TRBD2 might be the D (5 bases). Germline V gene lookup returns CDR1 DFQATT and CDR2 SNEGSKA (reference sequence). The V end was cut by 2 bases, the J end by 4 bases, with 12 bases between. This CDR3 has 14 residues.

The CDR3 spells CASSQDLPGSHLNYGYTF. CDR3 sequence (DNA): TGCGCCAGCAGCCAAGATCTACCGGGCAGCCATCTTAACTATGGCTACACCTTC. The chain recombines TRBV4-3 with TRBJ1-2, with D unclear. Trimming removed 0 bases at V and 1 base at J, with 18 bases between. Germline lookup yields CDR1 LGHNA and CDR2 YSLEER. This CDR3 contains 18 residues.

The chain joins TRBV25-1 to TRBJ2-7; 10 nucleotides line up with TRBD1. This CDR3 is built from 15 residues. Germline lookup yields CDR1 MGHDK and CDR2 SYGVNS. The V and J ends lost 5 bases and 3 bases, in that order; junction bases with no gene match: 7. CDR3 protein: CASSSMGQGHYEQYF. In nucleotides, the CDR3 is TGTGCCAGCAGTTCTATGGGACAGGGGCACTACGAGCAGTACTTC.

Comment on this clonotype: This sequence may be a read error, since a much larger clone differs from it by one base. This chain joins TRBV5-1 and TRBJ1-2; no firm D call. Germline V gene data show CDR1 as SGHRS and CDR2 as YFSETQ. The CDR3 covers 14 residues. DNA for the CDR3: TGCGCCAGCGGCTTGGAGTCCACAAACTATGGCTACACCTTC. Translating it yields CASGLESTNYGYTF.

V is TRBV20-1 and J is TRBJ2-4; D gene unclear. V was shortened by 0 bases and J by 1 base, with 10 bases between the two germline ends. The CDR3 runs to 15 residues. From germline, CDR1 is DFQATT and CDR2 SNEGSKA (reference sequence). The CDR3 region is CSAREVRSAKNIQYF. The CDR3 bases are TGCAGTGCTAGAGAGGTCAGATCGGCCAAAAACATTCAGTACTTC.

This clonotype occurred a few times. This chain connects TRBV4-3 to TRBJ2-7; D is possibly TRBD1 or TRBD2 (5 bases each). CDR3 length equals 14 residues. V lost 4 bases, J lost 5 bases, and 15 bases lay in between. Germline V gene data show CDR1 as LGHNA and CDR2 as YSLEER. CDR3 sequence: CASSPLGVLHEQYF. In DNA, the CDR3 is TGCGCCAGCAGCCCCCTGGGGGTCCTACACGAGCAGTACTTC.

This clonotype was found a few times. This chain joins TRBV5-1 and TRBJ1-2; no firm D call. Germline V lookup: CDR1 SGHRS, CDR2 YFSETQ. This CDR3 region has 14 residues. Trimming removed 0 bases from V and 4 bases from J, with 10 bases in between. CDR3 sequence reads: CASSLDPDPYGYTF. The CDR3 DNA sequence: TGCGCCAGCAGCTTGGATCCAGATCCCTATGGCTACACCTTC. Complete variable domain (other parts from reference TRBV5-1 and TRBJ1-2): KAGVTQTPRYLIKTRGQQVTLSCSPISGHRSVSWYQQTPGQGLQFLFEYFSETQRNKGNFPGRFSGRQFSNSRSEMNVSTLELGDSALYLCASSLDPDPYGYTFGSGTRLTVV.

This chain links TRBV7-2 with TRBJ1-2; no clear D gene. The CDR3 spans 15 residues. V was pared by 1 base and J by 4 bases, with 13 bases between. Germline V CDR1 and CDR2: SGHTA, FQGNSA. The CDR3 nucleotides read TGTGCCAGCAGCTTAGAGGCTCCAAACGGCTATGGCTACACCTTC. Protein product: CASSLEAPNGYGYTF.

This chain connects TRBV15 to TRBJ2-7; either TRBD1 or TRBD2 may fit D (5 bases each). This CDR3 is 17 amino acids long. Germline values: CDR1 LNHNV, CDR2 YYDKDF (reference sequence). V shed 0 bases and J shed 2 bases, with 17 bases lying between them. As DNA, the CDR3 is TGTGCCACCAGCAGAGAATCAGGGACCTATTTCCCCTACGAGCAGTACTTC. It encodes CATSRESGTYFPYEQYF.

This CDR3 reads CASSLMAVQETQYF. The CDR3 DNA reads TGTGCCAGCAGCTTAATGGCAGTCCAAGAGACCCAGTACTTC. The chain combines TRBV7-2 with TRBJ2-5; the D is unclear. Germline V gene lookup returns CDR1 SGHTA and CDR2 FQGNSA. CDR3 length: 14 amino acids. V lost 2 bases, J lost 1 base, and 8 bases lay in between. The complete variable domain, with remaining parts taken from reference TRBV7-2 and TRBJ2-5, reads GAGVSQSPSNKVTEKGKDVELRCDPISGHTALYWYRQSLGQGLEFLIYFQGNSAPDKSGLPSDRFSAERTGGSVSTLTIQRTQQEDSAVYLCASSLMAVQETQYFGPGTRLLVL.

Only a few counts were recorded for this clonotype. The chain employs TRBV5-1 and TRBJ2-7; D may correspond to TRBD1 or TRBD2 (5 bases each). The CDR3 loop spans 15 amino acids. Trimming took 5 bases from V and 2 from J, leaving 17 bases between them. Germline CDR1 is SGHRS and CDR2 is YFSETQ. The DNA of the CDR3 is TGCGCCAGCAGTTCTCGCCGGGGCCCGACCTACGAGCAGTACTTC. Amino acids: CASSSRRGPTYEQYF.

The V call is TRBV29-1, the J call TRBJ1-2, with no clear D. Germline values: CDR1 SQVTM, CDR2 ANQGSEA. The germline V and J ends were trimmed by 6 bases and 2 bases, with 13 bases remaining between them. The CDR3 is 13 residues long. CDR3 in DNA: TGCAGCGTAAAATCCTTAACCAACTATGGCTACACCTTC. Its translation is CSVKSLTNYGYTF.

In its sample, this clonotype was seen a few times. The CDR3 bases are TGTGCCAGCAGTTTGAGGAGGGAACCGGCTGAAAAACTGTTTTTT. Its translation is CASSLRREPAEKLFF. V gene TRBV12-3 or TRBV12-4 combines with J gene TRBJ1-4; no definite D call. The CDR3 loop spans 15 amino acids. V lost 3 bases to trimming and J lost 7 bases, with 15 bases between them.

Only one count was recorded for this clonotype. This sequence joins TRBV10-3 and TRBJ1-1; D not resolved. Trimming shortened V by 0 bases and J by 5 bases, and 13 bases separated the two germline ends. The CDR3 loop spans 15 amino acids. Germline V CDR1 and CDR2: ENHRY, SYGVKD. CDR3: CAISESGQKETEAFF. The CDR3 DNA reads TGTGCCATCAGTGAGTCTGGGCAAAAAGAAACTGAAGCTTTCTTT.

This chain joins TRBV10-3 and TRBJ2-3; D perhaps matches TRBD1 (6 bases). The CDR3 contains 11 residues. Germline V lookup: CDR1 ENHRY, CDR2 SYGVKD. Trimming removed 10 bases from V and 4 bases from J, with 9 bases in between. The DNA of the CDR3 is TGTGCCACTGGGGGCCCAGATACGCAGTATTTT. This gives the protein CATGGPDTQYF.

This clonotype was counted a few times. The chain uses TRBV4-2 and TRBJ2-7, with a tentative D call TRBD2 (5 bases). With 1 base removed from V and 2 bases from J, the gap between germline ends came to 12 bases. Germline V lookup: CDR1 LGHNA, CDR2 YNFKEQ. This CDR3 region has 15 residues. CDR3 bases: TGTGCCAGCAGCCAAGTAACGGACTCTACCTACGAGCAGTACTTC. Its translation: CASSQVTDSTYEQYF.